This T cell receptor (beta chain) derives from a study of T cell responses to AZD1222 COVID-19 vaccine. Study summary: Second doses at about 4 or about 12 weeks were pooled.

Whole-study findings and limits: Unmutated variant regions are reportedly the target of nearly half of TCRs that are spike-specific. Only after the peak T cell response were repertoires sampled. The donors showed a predominance of white British ancestry and of females, with possible underestimation of clonal diversity.

Profiling relied on immunoSEQ multiplex PCR, and the TCRdb table lists in-frame clones only, not all of them. The sample has 95,000 to 100,000 clones; 89% are singletons. Of note for this clone: Its antigen remains unknown.

The ends were cut back, 4 bases at V and 9 bases at J, with 25 bases in the middle. CDR1 and CDR2 from the germline V gene are SGHRS and YFSETQ. This CDR3 has 17 amino acids. This clonotype originated in an adult in good health. Sequences were derived from peripheral blood, sampled on day 0 of AZD1222 vaccination. This sequence joins TRBV5-1 and TRBJ2-2, with D possibly TRBD2 on 7 matching bases. In nucleotides, the CDR3 is TGCGCCAGCAGCCCCGGGGGGCAAGGACTAGGTACGAGGGAGCTGTTTTTT. Translation: CASSPGGQGLGTRELFF.